This TCR beta chain originates from a study of blood T cell repertoires in COVID-19 (dated by TCRdb to the early 2020s). Background on the whole study: Collaborator samples came from the United States, Italy and Spain and covered acute and convalescent phases of COVID-19. The material from the prospective study consisted of cDNA or gDNA derived from T cells, B-cell-depleted T cells, or PBMCs. The dataset comprised deeply sampled blood TCRbeta repertoires from subjects exposed to, actively infected with, or recovered from COVID-19. The repertoires were made available in a free public database intended to serve as a resource for research on the immune response to SARS-CoV-2. The samples were drawn from two sources: the first 160 participants of the ongoing ImmuneRACE study, and 1,200 or so subjects contributed by 6 global collaborators. Nearly every sample came with metadata listing a de-identified subject ID, COVID-19 status, age in years and sex. Where available, HLA class I and class II types were obtained from metadata supplied by the sample provider rather than from assay-based typing.

TCRbeta CDR3 regions were amplified from genomic DNA by means of the immunoSEQ Assay, a bias-controlled multiplex PCR. Under the source paper's analysis protocol: The number of nucleated cells in each sample was estimated from the amplification of reference gene primers within the assay. To quantify the absolute abundance of each unique TCRbeta CDR3 rearrangement, sequence reads were collapsed and filtered. For each sample, productive Simpson clonality was calculated by taking the square root of Simpson's diversity index across productive rearrangements. This is the immuneACCESS table as TCRdb keeps it, with only in-frame sequences that have V and J called. A part of the clones is gone; compared with another copy, unresolved V genes explain less than half, and the rest is unexplained. For V, J and clone size, that table is used; D and trimming come from the DNA. Within this sample are approximately 70,000 clones, with about 80% of them counted one time only. The ten largest account for around 4.3% of the sample.

This clone appeared a few times. Which antigen it targets is not known. The junction does not match germline at one end; this may be a read error. Collaborating institutions collected whole blood in K2EDTA tubes following their own protocols. For TCRbeta analysis, collaborators shipped samples as frozen whole blood, isolated PBMCs, or DNA extracted from either of those sample types. As encoded in the germline V gene, CDR1 is ENHRY while CDR2 is SYGVKD. Inclusive of the bounding cysteine and phenylalanine, the CDR3 is 15 residues long. Of the read, only the CDR3 DNA is kept; its 45 bases are in frame from base 1. The full study reports these points: The amount of clinical and demographic metadata varied by source and participant and was provided uncurated.

Sequencing was carried out using peripheral blood. This clonotype originated in a woman aged 55-69 years with acute or convalescent COVID-19. The chain was built from TRBV10-3 and TRBJ1-1; TRBD1 matches 10 bases in the middle. The base sequence is TGTGCCATCAGCGAGTCCGGGACAGGGGCTTCTGAAGCTTTCTTT. Translated, this is CAISESGTGASEAFF.